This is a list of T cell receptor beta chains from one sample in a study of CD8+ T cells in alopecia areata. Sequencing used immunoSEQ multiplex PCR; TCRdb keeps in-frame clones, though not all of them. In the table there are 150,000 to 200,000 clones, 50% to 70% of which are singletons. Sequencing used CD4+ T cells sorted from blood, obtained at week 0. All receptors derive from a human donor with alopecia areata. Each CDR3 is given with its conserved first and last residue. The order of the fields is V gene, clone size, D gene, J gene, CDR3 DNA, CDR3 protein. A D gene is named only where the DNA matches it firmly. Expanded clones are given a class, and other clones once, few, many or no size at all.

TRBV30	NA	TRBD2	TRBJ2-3	TGTGCCTGGAGTTCGGGACTAGCGGGCACAGATACGCAGTATTTT	CAWSSGLAGTDTQYF
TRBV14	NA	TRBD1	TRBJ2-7	TGTGCCAGCAGCCATCCGGGACAGATCTACGAGCAGTACTTC	CASSHPGQIYEQYF
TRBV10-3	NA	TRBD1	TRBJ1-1	TGTGCCATCAGTGGACAGGGGATCTCTGAAGCTTTCTTT	CAISGQGISEAFF
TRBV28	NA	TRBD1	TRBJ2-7	TGTGCCAGCAGAATGGGACAGGGAGGATACTACGAGCAGTACTTC	CASRMGQGGYYEQYF
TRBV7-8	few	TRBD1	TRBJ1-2	TGTGCCAGCAGCTTGGCAGGGGGGTTCAATGGCTACACCTTC	CASSLAGGFNGYTF
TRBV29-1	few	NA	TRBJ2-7	TGCAGCGTTGCAGGACGGACGGATTCCTACGAGCAGTACTTC	CSVAGRTDSYEQYF
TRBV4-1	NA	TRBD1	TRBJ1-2	TGCGCCAGCAGCCAAGACGGGCAGGGGGGGGTTCTCTCGTATGGCTACACCTTC	CASSQDGQGGVLSYGYTF
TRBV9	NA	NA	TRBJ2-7	TGTGCCAGCAGCCCACGAGGAGATACGAGCATTTCGTTC	CASSPRGDTSISF
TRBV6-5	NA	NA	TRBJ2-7	TGTGCCAGCAGTTCCTCGGGCGAACCCTCCTACGAGCAGTACTTC	CASSSSGEPSYEQYF
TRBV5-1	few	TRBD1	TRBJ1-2	TGCGCCAGCAGCTTGGACAGGGGCGGCGGCTATGGCTACACCTTC	CASSLDRGGGYGYTF
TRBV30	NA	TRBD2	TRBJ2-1	TGTGCCTGGAGTCCCGGAGCGGGGAGGCACAATGAGCAGTTCTTC	CAWSPGAGRHNEQFF
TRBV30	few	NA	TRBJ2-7	TGTGCCTGGAGTGCAGGGGATGCGGGCGAGCAGTACTTC	CAWSAGDAGEQYF
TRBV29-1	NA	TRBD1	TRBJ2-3	TGCAGCGTTGGTTCGGACAGGGCTACCACAGATACGCAGTATTTT	CSVGSDRATTDTQYF
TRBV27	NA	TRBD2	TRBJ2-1	TGTGCCAGCAGTTTAGGACTAGCGGGGGGTTACAATGAGCAGTTCTTC	CASSLGLAGGYNEQFF
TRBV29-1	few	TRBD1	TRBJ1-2	TGCAGCGTTGAAATCCGTGTTGGGACAGGGAACTATGGCTACACCTTC	CSVEIRVGTGNYGYTF
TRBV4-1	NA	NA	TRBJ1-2	TGCGCCAGCAGCCAACCCGGGAGATCTCAGGGCTACACCTTC	CASSQPGRSQGYTF
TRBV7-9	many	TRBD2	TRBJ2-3	TGTGCCAGCAGCACCTGGACTAGCGGGGGCCCCGATACGCAGTATTTT	CASSTWTSGGPDTQYF
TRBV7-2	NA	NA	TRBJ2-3	TGTGCCAGCCGCGCAAAAAGCACAGATACGCAGTATTTT	CASRAKSTDTQYF
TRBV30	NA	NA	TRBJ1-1	TGTGCCTGGAGTGTAACAGCGAACACTGAAGCTTTCTTT	CAWSVTANTEAFF
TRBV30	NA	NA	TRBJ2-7	TGTGCCTGGAGATTGACAGGAGGGGAGCAGTACTTC	CAWRLTGGEQYF
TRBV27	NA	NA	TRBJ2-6	TGTGCCAGCAGTTTGGAAGGGCTCCTTTCTGGGGCCAACGTCCTGACTTTC	CASSLEGLLSGANVLTF
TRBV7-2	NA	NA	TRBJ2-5	TGTGCCAGCATGCCGTGGGGGCAACAAGAGACCCAGTACTTC	CASMPWGQQETQYF
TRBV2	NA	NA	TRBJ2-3	TGTGCCAGCACCCCAAGACAGGGGAGGGCACCAGATACGCAGTATTTT	CASTPRQGRAPDTQYF
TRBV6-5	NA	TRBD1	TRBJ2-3	TGTGCCAGCAGTTACCGAGGGGGCCGGGGAACAGATACGCAGTATTTT	CASSYRGGRGTDTQYF
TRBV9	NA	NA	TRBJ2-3	TGTGCCAGCAGTCTCCGGGGGCTACGCACAGATACGCAGTATTTT	CASSLRGLRTDTQYF
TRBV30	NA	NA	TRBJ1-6	TGTGCCTGGAATCCCGGGAATAATTCACCCCTCCACTTT	CAWNPGNNSPLHF
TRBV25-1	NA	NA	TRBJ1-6	TGTGCCAGCAGTAGTTTTGACGGTGATAATTCACCCCTCCACTTT	CASSSFDGDNSPLHF
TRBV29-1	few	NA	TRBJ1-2	TGCAGCGTTGTGTACATTAACTATGGCTACACCTTC	CSVVYINYGYTF
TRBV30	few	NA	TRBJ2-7	TGTGCCTGGAGTGTACAAGGGGTCCCCGAGCAGTACTTC	CAWSVQGVPEQYF
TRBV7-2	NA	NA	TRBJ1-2	TGTGCCAGCAGCTCCGACAGCGACAGCTATGGCTACACCTTC	CASSSDSDSYGYTF
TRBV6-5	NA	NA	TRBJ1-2	TGTGCCAGCAGTTACTCGAAAGGCTACACCTTC	CASSYSKGYTF
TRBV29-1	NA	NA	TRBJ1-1	TGCAGCGTTCGCAGGGACCTGAACACTGAAGCTTTCTTT	CSVRRDLNTEAFF
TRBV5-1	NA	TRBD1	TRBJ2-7	TGCGCCAGCAGCACACTCCGGGACAGGGGTGTGTACGAGCAGTACTTC	CASSTLRDRGVYEQYF
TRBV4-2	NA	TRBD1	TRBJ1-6	TGTGCCAGCAGCCATCTCTCCGGGACAGAGTATAATTCACCCCTCCACTTT	CASSHLSGTEYNSPLHF
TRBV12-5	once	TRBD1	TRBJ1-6	TGTGCTAGTGGTTTGCTTAGACAGGGAAATGCACCCCTCCACTTT	CASGLLRQGNAPLHF
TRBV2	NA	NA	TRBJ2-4	TGTGCCGTATGGGAATCCCTAGCCAAAAACATTCAGTACTTC	CAVWESLAKNIQYF
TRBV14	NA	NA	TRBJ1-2	TGTGCCAGCAGTATAGCCAGCTATGGCTACACCTTC	CASSIASYGYTF
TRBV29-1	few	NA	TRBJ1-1	TGCAGCGTTGAACGGGACATTGAAGCTTTCTTT	CSVERDIEAFF
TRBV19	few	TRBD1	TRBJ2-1	TGTGCCAGTAGTATGATCCGGGACAGGGGAGGGCCTGAGCAGTTCTTC	CASSMIRDRGGPEQFF
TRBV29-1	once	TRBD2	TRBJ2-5	TGCAGCTGGACGGCTAGCGGGCTCGGCCAAGAGACCCAGTACTTC	CSWTASGLGQETQYF
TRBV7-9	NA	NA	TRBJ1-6	TGTGCCAGCAGCTTAGGGCGGAGGGTGGAGGGGTCACCCCTCCACTTT	CASSLGRRVEGSPLHF
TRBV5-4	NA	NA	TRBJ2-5	TGTGCCAGCAGCCGGGGGGAGACCCAGTACTTC	CASSRGETQYF
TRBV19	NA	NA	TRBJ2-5	TGTGCCAGTAGTACCCGCCAAGAGACCCAGTACTTC	CASSTRQETQYF
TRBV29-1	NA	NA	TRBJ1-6	TGCAGCGTTGGACAGTCTTATAATTCACCCCTCCACTTT	CSVGQSYNSPLHF
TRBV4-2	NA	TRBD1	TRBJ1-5	TGTGCCAGCAGCCAATCGGGACAGCTCAATCAGCCCCAGCATTTT	CASSQSGQLNQPQHF
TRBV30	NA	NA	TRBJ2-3	TGTGCCTGGAGTCACTGGGGGTCCGATACGCAGTATTTT	CAWSHWGSDTQYF
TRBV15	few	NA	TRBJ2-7	TGTGCCACCAGCACCGTTCGGGGGACCGCCTACGAGCAGTACTTC	CATSTVRGTAYEQYF
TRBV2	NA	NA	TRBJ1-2	TGTGCCAGCAGCTCTCAGGGGCAAGCCTTC	CASSSQGQAF
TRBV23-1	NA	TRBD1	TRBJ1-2	TGCGCCACCGAAACAGGGGGAAATATCCGTGGCTACACCTTC	CATETGGNIRGYTF
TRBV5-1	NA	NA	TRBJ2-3	TGCGCCAGCAGCTTTGGGAGCACAGATACGCAGTATTTT	CASSFGSTDTQYF
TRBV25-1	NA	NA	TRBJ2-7	TGTGCCAGCAGTGTGAACTCAGGAGCCTACGAGCAGTACTTC	CASSVNSGAYEQYF
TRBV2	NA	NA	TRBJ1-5	TGTGCCAGCAGTGACGTGGGGAGGAATCAGCCCCAGCATTTT	CASSDVGRNQPQHF
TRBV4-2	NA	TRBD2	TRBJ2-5	TGTGCCAGCAGCCAACAGGGGACTAGCGGGGGTGAGACCCAGTACTTC	CASSQQGTSGGETQYF
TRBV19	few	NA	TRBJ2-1	TGTGCCAGTAGTGCCCGGGATCAGGGGAATGAGCAGTTCTTC	CASSARDQGNEQFF
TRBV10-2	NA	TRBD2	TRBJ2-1	TGCGCCAGCAGTGGGGCTAGCGGGGGCAATGAGCAGTTCTTC	CASSGASGGNEQFF
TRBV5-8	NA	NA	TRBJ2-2	TGTGCCAGCAGCTCCGCGCAGGGATTTGTCGGGGAGCTGTTTTTT	CASSSAQGFVGELFF
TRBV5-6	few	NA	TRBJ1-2	TGTGCCAGCAGCGTCACGGGGGCTGGGGATGGCTACACCTTC	CASSVTGAGDGYTF
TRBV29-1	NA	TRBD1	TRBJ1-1	TGCAGCGTCGACAGGGGGCTCACTGAAGCTTTCTTT	CSVDRGLTEAFF
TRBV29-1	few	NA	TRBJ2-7	TGCAGCGTTGAAAGGAACGATGGGACCTACGAGCAGTACTTC	CSVERNDGTYEQYF